Here is one T cell receptor (beta chain) with its context. This clone's antigen is unknown. The record has no base qualities; no much larger clone is one base away. For sequencing of the TCRbeta CDR3 region, genomic DNA was extracted from the sorted cells. The immunoSEQ Assay was used for sequencing of TCRbeta CDR3 regions. Imported from immuneACCESS, the table was reduced by TCRdb to in-frame sequences with V and J called. These copies leave out some clones; in studies compared against another copy, an unresolved V gene accounts for under half, and the cause of the remainder is not known. This sample holds 20,000 or so clones; roughly four fifths were observed only once. Roughly 3% of the sample is in the top ten clones. The trial excluded patients who had a history of autoimmune disease or were on systemic immunosuppression. Peripheral blood for TCR sequencing was collected from all dose cohorts at baseline, on cycle 4 day 1, and on cycle 7 day 1. Samples were obtained from an open-label, multicenter, first-in-human phase I dose-escalation trial of ivuxolimab. Adults with locally advanced or metastatic head and neck squamous cell, hepatocellular, melanoma or renal cell carcinoma were enrolled in the trial. Before TCR sequencing, CD4+ and CD8+ T cells were separately sorted from peripheral blood.

The sample originates from a study of OX40 agonist ivuxolimab in advanced cancers. With respect to the entire study: Ivuxolimab, which targeted the costimulatory receptor OX40 (CD134), was an agonistic, fully human IgG2 monoclonal antibody. Intravenous ivuxolimab was administered to patients every 2 weeks at six dose levels: 0.01, 0.1, 0.3, 1.5, 3 and 10 mg/kg. Of the approximately 53 patients in dose escalation, some 20 had hepatocellular carcinoma, some 15 had melanoma, 9 had renal cell carcinoma and 9 had head and neck cancer. In the dose-escalation cohort, 82.7% of patients were male, and the mean age was roughly 60 years, with a range of 23 to 79. Patients were allowed to have had prior anti-PD-1, anti-PD-L1 or anti-CTLA-4 therapy, and approximately 40% of the dose-escalation patients had previously received checkpoint inhibitors. Partial responses were achieved by three dose-escalation patients, of whom one had hepatocellular carcinoma and two had cutaneous melanoma. The point of sequencing TCRbeta in the periphery was to test whether ivuxolimab changed TCR sequence diversity and drove clonal T-cell expansion. The paper reports the monotherapy dose-escalation portion (N ≈ 50 patients) of the phase I ivuxolimab trial.

The paper as a whole reports these results and caveats: Low levels of normalized T-cell clonal expansion were also seen in some nonresponding patients. At doses of 0.1 to 3.0 mg/kg, clonal expansion of both CD4+ and CD8+ T cells in blood was seen between baseline and week 6. The antigen specificity of the clonally expanded peripheral T cells was not determined. In the 0.1-3.0 mg/kg groups, partial responders were among the patients with the lowest normalized peripheral clonal expansion, particularly in CD8+ T cells. After ivuxolimab, expanded clones were on average more numerous among CD8+ T cells than among CD4+ T cells.

Inclusive of the bounding cysteine and phenylalanine, the CDR3 is 12 residues long. Left in the record is the CDR3 DNA by itself, 36 bases read in frame from the first base. The specimen comprised CD4+ or CD8+ T cells sorted from blood, sampled in a trial of the OX40 agonist ivuxolimab. The clonotype comes from an adult with an advanced solid tumor such as melanoma, head and neck, liver or kidney cancer. The chain is assembled from TRBV1 and TRBJ1-1. TRBV1 is termed a pseudogene. CDR3 protein: CTSGTGRPEAFF. Here is the DNA: TGCACCAGCGGGACTGGGAGGCCTGAAGCTTTCTTT.